This T cell receptor beta chain was sequenced in a study of circulating and synovial CD4+ cells in juvenile arthritis. Libraries were prepared by immunoSEQ multiplex PCR; TCRdb keeps only in-frame clonotypes and omits some of them. The sample gives around 30,000 clones, 90% to 95% of which show up once; about 0.66% is in the top ten. Germline CDR1 reads LNHDA; CDR2 reads SQIVND (reference sequence). V lost 8 bases, J lost 7 bases, and 6 bases stayed unmatched. The CDR3 spans 13 residues. Study-level findings and limits: These blood cells shared more CDR3 sequences with synovium than bulk blood.

This clone was recorded once. The antigen is undetermined. The origin of this receptor is a human donor with juvenile idiopathic arthritis. The sequenced sample was CD4+ T cells from blood. This chain links TRBV19 with TRBJ1-5; 9 nucleotides align to TRBD1. The CDR3 is CASHGQGRQPQHF. The CDR3 bases are TGTGCCAGTCACGGACAGGGGAGGCAGCCCCAGCATTTT.